The rows below give T cell receptor beta chains drawn from one sample of a study of chemoradiotherapy in HPV16-positive cancers. Data came from immunoSEQ multiplex PCR; TCRdb stores just in-frame clones and leaves some out. The repertoire holds about 33,000 clones, with around 86% as singletons. The input for sequencing was blood, taken from a patient who underwent chemoradiotherapy. These receptors all stem from a human donor with HPV-associated anogenital cancer. Both conserved end residues are part of each CDR3. D genes are given only for firm matches. The size entry is marked missing in some rows and otherwise reads once, few, many or a size class.

clone size | D gene | J gene | V gene | CDR3 protein | CDR3 DNA
. | . | TRBJ2-7 | TRBV13 | CASRDGALSSYEQYF | TGTGCCAGCAGGGACGGGGCCCTAAGCTCCTACGAGCAGTACTTC
. | . | TRBJ1-1 | TRBV6-5 | CASSRLGGDTEAFF | TGTGCCAGCAGCCGCCTGGGCGGAGACACTGAAGCTTTCTTT
once | TRBD1 | TRBJ1-6 | TRBV10-3 | CAIRDDRDDSPLHF | TGTGCCATCAGAGATGACAGGGATGATTCACCCCTCCACTTT
few | . | TRBJ1-3 | TRBV6-5 | CASSRKGDSGNTIYF | TGTGCCAGCAGCCGGAAGGGGGACTCTGGAAACACCATATATTTT
. | . | TRBJ2-3 | TRBV16 | CASSQSAIEDTQYF | TGTGCCAGCAGCCAATCGGCTATCGAGGATACGCAGTATTTT
. | TRBD1 | TRBJ1-6 | TRBV10-3 | CAISPDRAPNSPLHF | TGTGCCATCAGTCCTGACAGGGCCCCTAATTCACCCCTCCACTTT
. | . | TRBJ1-2 | TRBV23-1 | CASSQSKGTDRSRDTNYGYTF | TGCGCCAGCAGTCAATCCAAGGGAACCGACCGAAGCCGTGACACTAACTATGGCTACACCTTC
. | . | TRBJ1-5 | TRBV5-1 | CASSQEGIGNQPQHF | TGCGCCAGCAGCCAAGAAGGTATTGGCAATCAGCCCCAGCATTTT
. | TRBD1 | TRBJ2-7 | TRBV29-1 | CSVEEGRGRLNEQYF | TGCAGCGTTGAAGAGGGCAGGGGGCGTCTAAACGAGCAGTACTTC
. | TRBD2 | TRBJ2-3 | TRBV4-2 | CASSQPGTSRVGDTQYF | TGTGCCAGCAGCCAACCCGGGACTAGCAGGGTCGGGGATACGCAGTATTTT
once | . | TRBJ2-3 | TRBV7-7 | CASSRESGADTQYF | TGTGCTAGCAGCAGAGAGTCGGGGGCAGATACGCAGTATTTT
. | . | TRBJ2-7 | TRBV7-9 | CASSFGIGQGPYEQYF | TGTGCCAGCAGCTTTGGAATCGGGCAGGGACCCTACGAGCAGTACTTC
. | TRBD2 | TRBJ2-7 | TRBV28 | CASSRQAGGRGEQYF | TGTGCCAGCAGTAGACAAGCGGGGGGAAGGGGCGAGCAGTACTTC
. | TRBD2 | TRBJ2-2 | TRBV19 | CASSGRGGSPGELFF | TGTGCCAGTAGTGGCCGGGGGGGCTCACCCGGGGAGCTGTTTTTT
. | TRBD1 | TRBJ2-2 | TRBV7-9 | CASSSDRGFTGELFF | TGTGCCAGCAGCTCCGACAGGGGGTTCACCGGGGAGCTGTTTTTT
. | TRBD2 | TRBJ2-5 | TRBV5-6 | CASSLGGTSRLAETQYF | TGTGCCAGCAGCCTCGGTGGGACTAGTCGTCTTGCAGAGACCCAGTACTTC
once | TRBD1 | TRBJ2-3 | TRBV25-1 | CASSPGTGTDTQYF | TGTGCCAGCAGCCCCGGGACAGGAACAGATACGCAGTATTTT